A selection of T cell receptor beta chains follows, all from one sample in a study of sequential checkpoint blockade in melanoma. Profiled with immunoSEQ multiplex PCR; TCRdb holds only in-frame clones, not every one. Here the sample spans 25,000 to 35,000 clones, 75% to 85% being singletons. Source: CD8+ T cells sorted from blood (inferred from file names), taken from a patient given nivolumab and ipilimumab in sequence. These TCRs come from a human donor with melanoma. CDR3s include the opening cysteine and the closing phenylalanine or tryptophan. Fields, in order: CDR3 protein, CDR3 DNA, D gene, J gene, V gene, clone size. A D gene is named only where the DNA matches it firmly. Expanded clones are given a class, and other clones once, few, many or no size at all.

CASSPPGESSSTDTQYF TGTGCCAGCTCACCACCCGGGGAATCCTCTAGCACAGATACGCAGTATTTT - TRBJ2-3 TRBV18 -
CASSQRYGGRAGDEQYF TGCGCCAGCAGCCAAAGGTACGGCGGGAGGGCCGGAGACGAGCAGTACTTC TRBD2 TRBJ2-7 TRBV4-3 few
CASSQEGPGQSLEQYF TGCGCCAGCAGCCAAGAAGGACCGGGACAGAGCCTCGAGCAGTACTTC TRBD1 TRBJ2-7 TRBV4-3 -
CASSILAGGSNEQFF TGTGCCAGTAGTATACTAGCGGGAGGGAGCAATGAGCAGTTCTTC TRBD2 TRBJ2-1 TRBV19 -
CASSSRDRYNEQFF TGTGCCAGCAGCAGTCGGGACAGATACAATGAGCAGTTCTTC TRBD1 TRBJ2-1 TRBV7-9 -
CASSPTDSSSTDTQYF TGTGCCAGCAGCCCGACGGACAGCTCTAGCACAGATACGCAGTATTTT - TRBJ2-3 TRBV5-6 -
CASSIGEGIEQFF TGTGCCAGTAGTATAGGAGAGGGCATTGAGCAGTTCTTC - TRBJ2-1 TRBV19 -
CASSSLGSGNTIYF TGTGCCAGCAGTAGTCTAGGCTCTGGAAACACCATATATTTT - TRBJ1-3 TRBV2 -
CASSISEAGSEQYF TGTGCCAGTAGTATATCCGAAGCGGGAAGCGAGCAGTACTTC TRBD2 TRBJ2-7 TRBV19 -
CASSGGTSGTISYEQYF TGTGCCAGCAGCGGAGGGACTAGCGGGACCATCTCCTACGAGCAGTACTTC TRBD2 TRBJ2-7 TRBV7-9 few
CASSLSRVGYTF TGTGCCAGCAGCTTAAGTCGGGTTGGCTACACCTTC - TRBJ1-2 TRBV13 -